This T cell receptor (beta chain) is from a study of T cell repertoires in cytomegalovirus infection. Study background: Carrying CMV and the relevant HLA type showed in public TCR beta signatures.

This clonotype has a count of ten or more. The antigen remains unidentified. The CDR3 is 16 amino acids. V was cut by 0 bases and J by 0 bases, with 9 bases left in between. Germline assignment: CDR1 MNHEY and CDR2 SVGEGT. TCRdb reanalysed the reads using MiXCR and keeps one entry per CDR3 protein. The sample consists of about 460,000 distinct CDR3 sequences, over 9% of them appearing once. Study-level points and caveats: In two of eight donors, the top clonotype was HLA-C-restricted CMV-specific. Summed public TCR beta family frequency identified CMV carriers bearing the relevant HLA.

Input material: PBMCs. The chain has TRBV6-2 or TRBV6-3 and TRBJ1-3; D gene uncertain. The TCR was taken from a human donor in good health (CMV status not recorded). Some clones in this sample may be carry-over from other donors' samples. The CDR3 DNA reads TGTGCCAGCAGTTACTCGACCCGAAACTCTGGAAACACCATATATTTT. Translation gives CASSYSTRNSGNTIYF.